This TCR beta chain comes out of a study of OX40 agonist ivuxolimab in advanced cancers. Study information: Three patients got partial responses; one had hepatocellular carcinoma and two had cutaneous melanoma. Study-wide results and caveats: CD4+ and CD8+ blood T cells expanded clonally by week 6 at 0.1 to 3.0 mg/kg. Relative to CD4+, CD8+ T cells held more expanded clones on average.

It was autoimmune disease history or systemic immunosuppression that excluded patients. V trimming: 6 bases; J trimming: 7 bases; junction bases outside the gene matches: 8. This CDR3 has 13 amino acids. CDR1 MDHEN and CDR2 SYDVKM come from the germline V gene. Sequenced by immunoSEQ multiplex PCR; TCRdb stores in-frame clones only, minus some. The table has 40,000 to 45,000 clones, 80% seen once. This clone was seen more than once but under ten times. Its antigen is as yet unknown. V usage is TRBV28 and J usage is TRBJ2-5, with TRBD1 matching 7 bases. The source was CD4+ or CD8+ T cells sorted from blood, collected in a trial of the OX40 agonist ivuxolimab. This TCR came from an adult with an advanced solid tumor such as melanoma, head and neck, liver or kidney cancer. CDR3 sequence: CASRAGGRGTQYF. The CDR3, as DNA: TGTGCCAGCAGAGCAGGGGGTCGGGGGACCCAGTACTTC.